This T cell receptor beta chain appears in the sequencing data of a study of blood T cell repertoires in COVID-19. Study-level background: The samples span acute and convalescent COVID-19 from the United States, Italy and Spain. Sources were T cells, B-cell-depleted T cells, or PBMCs; the material itself was cDNA or gDNA.

This CDR3 spans 13 amino acids. V lost 3 bases to trimming and J lost 0 bases, with 5 bases between them. The germline gives CDR1 MNHEY, CDR2 SMNVEV (reference sequence). For this clone: The same CDR3 arises from other DNA sequences in this sample as well.

Original handling: Estimation of nucleated cell counts was performed using reference gene primer amplification. Method: immunoSEQ multiplex PCR; TCRdb's copy keeps in-frame clones and lacks some. That table is the source of V, J and clone size, and D and trimming were worked out from the DNA. The sample lists 260,000 or so clones, approximately 88% occurring once. Sequenced sample: peripheral blood. This clonotype was sampled from a man younger than 35 with active or convalescent COVID-19. This rearrangement joins TRBV27 to TRBJ1-2; D uncertain. The CDR3 DNA is TGTGCCAGCAGTTTCGGTTCTAACTATGGCTACACCTTC. This encodes CASSFGSNYGYTF.